This T cell receptor (beta chain) was identified during a study of Graves' ophthalmopathy and Graves' hyperthyroidism. Researchers took RNA transcripts and amplified TCR beta CDR3 regions from them. Second-round multiplex PCR followed a first-round RT-PCR using HTBI primers. One entry per CDR3 protein, called by TCRdb with MiXCR from the multiplex PCR reads. The data show over a million distinct CDR3 sequences, about 40% seen once. Comment on this clonotype: Its matching antigen is unknown. One end of the junction does not line up with germline, which may come from a read error.

Study-wide points: A classifier, a 13-signature model, separated ophthalmopathy from stable hyperthyroidism with roughly 86% sensitivity and over 70% specificity. Most expanded clonotypes from thyroid (those above 0.001 frequency) were also found in blood.

Enrollment excluded any patients with other autoimmune diseases, uncontrolled infections, pregnancy or lactation. Diagnoses were established from clinical symptoms, serum thyroxine, TRAb, thyroid ultrasound and orbital computed tomography. The sequenced sample was peripheral blood or thyroid tissue (not recorded which). The TCR originated in an adult man with Graves' hyperthyroidism.

The CDR3 sequence: CASSTGTSFYNSPLHF. CDR3 bases: TGTGCCAGCAGTACCGGGACAAGTTTTTATAATTCACCCCTCCACTTT. The V and J genes are TRBV10-3 and TRBJ1-6; tentative D call: TRBD1 (6 bases). CDR1 is ENHRY, CDR2 SYGVKD, per germline. This CDR3 contains 16 residues.